The 17 T cell receptor beta chains given below trace back to one sample, sequenced in a study of blood T cell repertoires in COVID-19. Using immunoSEQ multiplex PCR, the repertoire was profiled, and TCRdb retains in-frame clones only, with some absent. Here the sample spans around 250,000 clones, approximately 90% being singletons. The sample comprised PBMCs or T cells enriched from blood (not recorded which). These receptors were collected from a man aged 40-50 years who had been exposed to COVID-19.

V gene TRBV28 combines with J gene TRBJ2-1, with a weak D call TRBD2 (6 bases). Germline V gene data show CDR1 as MDHEN and CDR2 as SYDVKM. V lost 4 bases to trimming and J lost 4 bases, with 14 bases between them. The CDR3 has 15 amino acids. The CDR3 here is CASSSLRGPYNEQFF. The CDR3, as DNA: TGTGCCAGCAGTTCTCTGCGGGGACCTTACAATGAGCAGTTCTTC. Variable domain in full (rest from reference TRBV28 and TRBJ2-1): DVKVTQSSRYLVKRTGEKVFLECVQDMDHENMFWYRQDPGLGLRLIYFSYDVKMKEKGDIPEGYSVSREKKERFSLILESASTNQTSMYLCASSSLRGPYNEQFFGPGTRLTVL.

The chain carries TRBV5-6 and TRBJ2-1, with TRBD2 identical over 15 bases. This CDR3 is built from 15 residues. Germline CDR1 SGHDT, CDR2 YYEEEE. V lost 3 bases to trimming and J lost 8 bases; unmatched junction nucleotides: 3. The CDR3 DNA reads as TGTGCCAGCAGCTGGGGACTAGCGGGAGGCGATGAGCAGTTCTTC. Translating it yields CASSWGLAGGDEQFF.

The V and J genes are TRBV5-4 and TRBJ1-2; unclear D gene. The V end was cut by 2 bases, the J end by 0 bases, with 14 bases between. CDR1 is SGHNT, CDR2 YYREEE, per germline (reference sequence). CDR3 size: 16 residues. The CDR3 here is CASSFGRGTTNYGYTF. CDR3 nucleotide sequence: TGTGCCAGCAGCTTCGGTCGGGGAACGACTAACTATGGCTACACCTTC.

The chain joins TRBV6-5 to TRBJ2-1, with 13 bases lining up with TRBD2. Per the germline V gene, CDR1 is MNHEY and CDR2 is SVGAGI. The CDR3 sequence is 14 residues long. V was pared by 4 bases and J by 8 bases, with 2 bases of the junction left unmatched. The CDR3 DNA reads TGTGCCAGCAGTTCCGGACTAGCGGGGGATGAGCAGTTCTTC. This encodes CASSSGLAGDEQFF.

V and J are TRBV28 and TRBJ1-1; 7 nucleotides match TRBD1. Germline CDR1 reads MDHEN; CDR2 reads SYDVKM. The CDR3 consists of 12 residues. V trimming: 8 bases; J trimming: 7 bases; junction bases outside the gene matches: 7. In nucleotides, the CDR3 is TGTGCCAGCCGTCTGGACAGGTTTGAAGCTTTCTTT. This encodes CASRLDRFEAFF.

The chain combines TRBV4-3 with TRBJ1-2; 9 nucleotides agree with TRBD1. The CDR3 consists of 16 residues. CDR1 LGHNA and CDR2 YSLEER come from the germline V gene. With V trimmed by 0 bases and J by 8 bases, 10 bases remained unmatched. Here the CDR3 reads CASSQDRPQGAGGYTF. The CDR3 DNA follows: TGCGCCAGCAGCCAAGATCGCCCACAGGGGGCGGGGGGCTACACCTTC.

The V and J genes are TRBV5-6 and TRBJ1-6; D may be TRBD1 (6 bases). This CDR3 comprises 17 residues. V lost 2 bases to trimming and J lost 4 bases, with 16 bases between them. Germline CDR1 and CDR2: SGHDT and YYEEEE. The CDR3 DNA sequence: TGTGCCAGCAGCTTCGTTGCCGGGACAATTTATAATTCACCCCTCCACTTT. It encodes CASSFVAGTIYNSPLHF.

The V gene is TRBV19, the J gene TRBJ2-5, with 8 nucleotides matching TRBD1. V trimming: 5 bases; J trimming: 2 bases; junction bases outside the gene matches: 16. This CDR3 region has 18 residues. The germline V gene encodes CDR1 LNHDA and CDR2 SQIVND (reference sequence). In DNA form, the CDR3 reads TGTGCCAGTAGTCCACGGACAGGGAGAAGAGGGCCACAAGAGACCCAGTACTTC. Translated, it gives CASSPRTGRRGPQETQYF.

V and J are TRBV9 and TRBJ1-2, with 8 bases fitting TRBD1. Germline trimming cut 3 bases from V and 2 bases from J; bases unmatched to any gene: 6. The CDR3 covers 15 residues. Germline V gives CDR1 SGDLS, CDR2 YYNGEE. CDR3 amino acids: CASSAIRTGNYGYTF. CDR3 nucleotide sequence: TGTGCCAGCAGCGCGATCCGGACAGGGAACTATGGCTACACCTTC.

V is TRBV7-9 and J is TRBJ1-2; D ambiguous. Looked up from germline, CDR1 is SEHNR and CDR2 is FQNEAQ (reference sequence). The CDR3 runs 12 residues. V shed 6 bases and J shed 8 bases, with 13 bases lying between them. This CDR3 reads CASRKPTGGYTF. The CDR3 DNA sequence: TGTGCCAGCAGAAAACCTACGGGAGGCTACACCTTC.

The chain recombines TRBV7-2 with TRBJ2-1, with 8 bases aligning to TRBD2. Germline V CDR1 and CDR2: SGHTA, FQGNSA. V lost 5 bases, J lost 2 bases, and 8 bases stayed unmatched. This CDR3 is built from 16 residues. The CDR3 sequence is CASSPPGRDPYNEQFF. The CDR3 nucleotides are TGTGCCAGCAGCCCTCCCGGGAGGGATCCCTACAATGAGCAGTTCTTC.

The rearrangement links TRBV6-5 to TRBJ1-6, with D hard to call. Germline CDR1 reads MNHEY; CDR2 reads SVGAGI. Trimming shortened V by 4 bases and J by 6 bases, and 7 bases separated the two germline ends. This CDR3 is 13 amino acids long. The CDR3 region is CASSSTRNSPLHF. The DNA for the CDR3 is TGTGCCAGCAGTTCGACACGTAATTCACCCCTCCACTTT.

The chain uses TRBV11-2 and TRBJ2-1; 7 bases line up with TRBD1. The germline V gene has CDR1 SGHAT and CDR2 FQNNGV. Trimming at V came to 2 bases and at J to 0 bases, leaving 10 bases not matched to a gene. This CDR3 comprises 18 residues. CDR3 nucleotides: TGTGCCAGCAGCTTACACGGACAGGCCTCCTACTCCTACAATGAGCAGTTCTTC. It translates to CASSLHGQASYSYNEQFF.

This chain uses TRBV29-1 with TRBJ1-2; no firm D call. CDR3 length: 9 amino acids. Trimming left V 4 bases short and J 6 bases short, with 3 bases between. Germline loops: CDR1 SQVTM, CDR2 ANQGSEA. CDR3 region: CSVADGYTF. CDR3 sequence (DNA): TGCAGCGTTGCGGATGGCTACACCTTC.

This clone was seen just once. The genes are TRBV10-1 and TRBJ2-7, with 9 bases matching TRBD2. In germline, CDR1 is WNHNN, CDR2 SYGVQD (reference sequence). V lost 4 bases and J lost 0; bases outside the gene matches: 1. The CDR3 covers 14 residues. The CDR3: CASSASGASYEQYF. DNA of the CDR3: TGCGCCAGCAGTGCTAGCGGGGCCTCCTACGAGCAGTACTTC.

The count of this clone is one. The gene calls are TRBV9 and TRBJ2-1, with D perhaps matching TRBD2 (5 bases). The CDR3 has 12 residues. Germline V gene sequence: CDR1 SGDLS, CDR2 YYNGEE. V was cut by 2 bases and J by 10 bases, with 10 bases left in between. The CDR3 region is CASSVYSGEQFF. CDR3 DNA sequence: TGTGCCAGCAGCGTCTACTCGGGGGAGCAGTTCTTC.

The gene calls are TRBV30 and TRBJ1-5; D call uncertain. The CDR3 loop spans 13 amino acids. The V gene's germline CDR1 is GTSNPN and CDR2 SVGIG (reference sequence). The ends were cut back, 3 bases at V and 4 bases at J, with 10 bases in the middle. Here the CDR3 reads CAWSLFFNQPQHF. The DNA for the CDR3 is TGTGCCTGGAGCCTTTTTTTTAATCAGCCCCAGCATTTT.